These T cell receptor beta chains were read from a single sample in a study of T cell changes during pregnancy in multiple sclerosis. TCRdb's copy holds only in-frame clones and misses some; the assay was immunoSEQ multiplex PCR. The repertoire holds around 56,000 clones, with around nine tenths as singletons. The sequenced sample was peripheral blood, obtained in the third trimester of pregnancy. Receptors were obtained from a female donor in good health, enrolled as a control in a pregnancy study. CDR3s leave out the opening cysteine and the closing phenylalanine or tryptophan. The order of the fields is V gene, J gene, clone size, CDR3 protein. The size of a clone is reported for some rows only, either as once, few or many, or as a class for expanded clones.

TRBV2	TRBJ1-2	NA	ASSPDTGGGGYT
TRBV6-6	NA	NA	ASSFRDIASSYEQY
TRBV19	TRBJ2-7	once	ASSTFLGPSYEQY
TRBV7-9	TRBJ2-7	NA	ASSPSGGYEQY
TRBV5-5	TRBJ2-7	NA	ASRFQAGGYEQY
TRBV6-4	TRBJ2-3	NA	ASSDGTSGGADTQY
TRBV5-4	TRBJ2-3	NA	ASSPGGSTDTQY
TRBV10-3	TRBJ1-5	NA	AAGTGTNQPQH
TRBV27	TRBJ2-3	few	ASSYLAEKDTQY
TRBV6-5	TRBJ2-5	NA	ASSLAAQETQY
TRBV9	TRBJ1-6	once	ASSVGGGRGNSPLH
TRBV27	TRBJ2-3	NA	ASSPRLAGGRILSTDTQY
TRBV7-9	TRBJ2-2	NA	ASSLAGAGELF
TRBV7-2	TRBJ1-2	once	ASSLGTGSYGYT
TRBV2	TRBJ2-3	few	ASSEEQGSDTQY
TRBV18	TRBJ1-5	NA	ASSPISLIQGWDQPQH
TRBV7-7	TRBJ2-7	once	ASSARGGEQY
TRBV5-4	TRBJ2-2	NA	ASSPSGGPNTGELF
TRBV19	TRBJ2-3	NA	ASSISAGRTISTDTQY
TRBV9	TRBJ2-1	NA	ASSVGLAPIGNEQF
TRBV7-2	TRBJ1-1	NA	ASSLAGKNTEAF
TRBV11-2	TRBJ1-2	NA	ASSSGAGQGNGYT
TRBV4-3	TRBJ1-1	once	ASSQVAGGPLTEAF
TRBV7-9	TRBJ1-2	NA	ASSPWDRSYGYT
TRBV9	TRBJ2-2	NA	ASSKGTVNTGELF
TRBV7-9	TRBJ1-2	NA	ASSLGEGNGYT
TRBV19	TRBJ1-1	NA	ASVDRGITEAF
TRBV19	TRBJ1-3	NA	ASSETQMTIY
TRBV6-1	TRBJ2-7	NA	ASSPRQGVAYEQY
TRBV27	TRBJ1-1	NA	ASSSPGAGTEAF
TRBV11-3	TRBJ2-5	few	ASSGRVYLETQY
TRBV4-1	TRBJ2-3	NA	ASSQEGLAYSTDTQY
TRBV7-2	TRBJ2-7	NA	ASSPSDRVSYEQY
TRBV29-1	TRBJ2-4	NA	SAGPTGAKNIQY
TRBV7-2	TRBJ2-1	once	ASSLAGTGTNEQF
TRBV5-1	TRBJ1-1	NA	ASSFGSTGTAEAF
TRBV7-7	TRBJ2-5	NA	ASSFRGSPGTQY
TRBV5-1	TRBJ1-4	NA	ASSPGTGLVEKLF
TRBV2	TRBJ1-2	once	ASSEGTTLGGYT
TRBV23-1	TRBJ1-5	NA	ASSQSRYRVVANQPQH
TRBV7-9	TRBJ2-1	NA	ASSSPGASYNEQF
TRBV11-2	TRBJ1-5	NA	ASSLTGVQPQH
TRBV2	TRBJ2-7	once	ASTERESSLGYEQY
TRBV27	TRBJ1-2	once	ASSLSRSDYGYT
TRBV10-1	TRBJ2-1	NA	ASSPVAGGYNEQF
TRBV28	TRBJ2-3	NA	ASLGREAGSDTQY
TRBV6-5	TRBJ2-2	few	ASSYLTGNVGELF
TRBV7-2	TRBJ2-7	NA	ASSASRDRSYEQY
TRBV5-6	TRBJ2-7	NA	ASSLYAYSSYEQY